This section outlines one TCR beta chain sequence together with its context. This clone's antigen is unknown. A read error may produce the germline difference seen at one junction end. This sample's time point label indicates: week 23, last vaccination. Each vaccine dose was 300 ug of a 20-mer mutant IDH1 peptide in Montanide, given subcutaneously with topical imiquimod. Newly diagnosed WHO grade 3 or 4 IDH1-mutant astrocytomas showing loss of nuclear ATRX were present in the donors. The samples were drawn from NOA16, a multicentre, single-arm, open-label phase I trial in Germany that tested a mutant IDH1 peptide vaccine in humans for the first time. Genomic DNA for TCRB sequencing was extracted from EDTA blood using the DNeasy Blood and Tissue Kit. The data derive from a study of a mutant IDH1 vaccine in newly diagnosed glioma (dated by TCRdb to about 2021). Regarding the research as a whole: Patients received eight vaccinations in weeks 1, 3, 5, 7, 11, 15, 19 and 23, corresponding to visits V03 through V10. Vaccination started 4-6 weeks after radiotherapy alone, or was given together with temozolomide cycles in the groups whose treatment included chemotherapy. The approximately 33 treated patients were approximately 62% male and roughly 40% female, with a mean age of 40.4 years. Prior to enrollment, patients had been given standard therapy consisting of radiotherapy alone, temozolomide alone, or radiochemotherapy with temozolomide, with the combination given to most patients. Six visits were used for peripheral blood collection: V03 (baseline), V05, V07, V10, V12 and V13. Longitudinal TCRB deep sequencing was performed for approximately 24 treated patients wherever samples were available for exploratory analyses.

Overall study outcomes, separate from this receptor: Across multiple MHC alleles, vaccine-induced immune responses were seen in nearly 95% of patients. Changes in the top peripheral T cell clonotypes picked up by TCRB sequencing did not appear to be linked to pseudoprogression. The authors stated that sample limitations prevented analyses of patient blood samples from being reproduced. PBMC samples for TCRB deep sequencing were selected based on availability.

Reading from cysteine to phenylalanine, the CDR3 counts 12 amino acids. The only DNA kept is the CDR3, 36 bases in frame from the first base. As encoded in the germline V gene, CDR1 is SGHRS while CDR2 is YFSETQ. Libraries were built with the immunoSEQ multiplex PCR assay. Rearranged TCR beta chain sequences were amplified with the hsTCRB Kit following the manufacturer's protocol. An Illumina MiSeq was used to sequence the TCRB libraries. Per the source publication's procedure: Demultiplexing, trimming and gene mapping were performed with the kit vendor's proprietary platform. TCRdb obtained this table from immuneACCESS and retained in-frame rearrangements with V and J assigned. These tables miss some clones; where compared with another copy, unresolved V genes account for less than half of the shortfall, and the remainder is unexplained. V and J calls and clone size come straight from that table; D and trimming were deduced from the DNA. The sample table lists around 40,000 clones, about three quarters of them with a count of one. 5.3% of the sample is in the top ten clones.

In this chain, TRBV5-1 is recombined with TRBJ2-7; the D gene is possibly TRBD1 or TRBD2, each agreeing over 7 bases. The source of this sequence is a man aged 50 to 59 with glioma. This material consisted of PBMCs, taken from a glioma patient whose treatment included an IDH1 peptide vaccine. CDR3 reads: CASSPQGGEPNF. The DNA sequence is TGCGCCAGCAGCCCCCAGGGGGGGGAGCCCAACTTC.